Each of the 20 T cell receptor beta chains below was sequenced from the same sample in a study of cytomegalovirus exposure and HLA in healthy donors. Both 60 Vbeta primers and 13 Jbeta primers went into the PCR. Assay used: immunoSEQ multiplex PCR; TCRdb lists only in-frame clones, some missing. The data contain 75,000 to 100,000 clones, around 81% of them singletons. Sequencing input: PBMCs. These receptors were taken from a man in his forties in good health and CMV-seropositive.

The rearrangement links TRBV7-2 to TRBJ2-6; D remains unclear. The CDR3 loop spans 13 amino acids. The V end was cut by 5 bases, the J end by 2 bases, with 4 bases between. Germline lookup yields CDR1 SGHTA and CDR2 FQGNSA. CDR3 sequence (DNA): TGTGCCAGCAGCCTCCCTGGGGCCAACGTCCTGACTTTC. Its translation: CASSLPGANVLTF.

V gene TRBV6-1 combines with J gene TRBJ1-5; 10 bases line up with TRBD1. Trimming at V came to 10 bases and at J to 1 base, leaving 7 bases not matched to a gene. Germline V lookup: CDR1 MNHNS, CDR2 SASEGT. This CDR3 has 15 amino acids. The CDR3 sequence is CATVGTGESNQPQHF. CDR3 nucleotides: TGTGCCACGGTCGGGACAGGGGAGAGCAATCAGCCCCAGCATTTT.

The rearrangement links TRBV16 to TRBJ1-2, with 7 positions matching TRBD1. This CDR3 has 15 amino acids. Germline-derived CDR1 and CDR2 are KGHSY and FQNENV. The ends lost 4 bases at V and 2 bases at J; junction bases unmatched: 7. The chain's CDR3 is CASSRALTGNYGYTF. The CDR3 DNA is TGTGCCAGCAGCCGAGCCTTGACAGGGAACTATGGCTACACCTTC.

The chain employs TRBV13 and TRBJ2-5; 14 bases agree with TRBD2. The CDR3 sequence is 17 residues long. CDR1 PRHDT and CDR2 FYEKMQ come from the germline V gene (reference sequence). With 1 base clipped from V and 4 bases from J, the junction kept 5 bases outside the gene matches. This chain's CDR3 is CASSLATGLAGVETQYF. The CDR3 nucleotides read TGTGCCAGCAGCTTAGCCACGGGACTAGCGGGAGTAGAGACCCAGTACTTC.

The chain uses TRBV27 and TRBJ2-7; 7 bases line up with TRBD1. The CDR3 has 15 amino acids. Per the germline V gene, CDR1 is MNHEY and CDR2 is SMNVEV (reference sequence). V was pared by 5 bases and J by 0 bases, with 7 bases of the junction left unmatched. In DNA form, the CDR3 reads TGTGCCAGCAGTCGTCAGGGGGTGGACTCCTACGAGCAGTACTTC. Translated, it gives CASSRQGVDSYEQYF.

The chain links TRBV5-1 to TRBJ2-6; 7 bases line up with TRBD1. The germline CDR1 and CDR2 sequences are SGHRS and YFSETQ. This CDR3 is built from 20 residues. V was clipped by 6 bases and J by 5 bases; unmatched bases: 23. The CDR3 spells CASKPGTELLGGHRANVLTF. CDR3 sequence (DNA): TGCGCCAGCAAGCCCGGGACAGAGCTGCTCGGCGGCCATCGGGCCAACGTCCTGACTTTC.

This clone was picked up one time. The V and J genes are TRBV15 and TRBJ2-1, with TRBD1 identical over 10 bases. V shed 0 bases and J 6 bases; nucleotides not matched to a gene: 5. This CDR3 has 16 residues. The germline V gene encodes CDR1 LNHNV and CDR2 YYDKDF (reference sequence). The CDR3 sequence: CATSRDGGQGTNEQFF. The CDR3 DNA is TGTGCCACCAGCAGAGATGGGGGACAGGGGACCAATGAGCAGTTCTTC.

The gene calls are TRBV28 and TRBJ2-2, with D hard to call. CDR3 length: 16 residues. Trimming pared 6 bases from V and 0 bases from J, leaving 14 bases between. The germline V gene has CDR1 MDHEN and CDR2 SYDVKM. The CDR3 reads CASRTWWRTNTGELFF. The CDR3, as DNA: TGTGCCAGCAGGACATGGTGGCGAACGAACACCGGGGAGCTGTTTTTT.

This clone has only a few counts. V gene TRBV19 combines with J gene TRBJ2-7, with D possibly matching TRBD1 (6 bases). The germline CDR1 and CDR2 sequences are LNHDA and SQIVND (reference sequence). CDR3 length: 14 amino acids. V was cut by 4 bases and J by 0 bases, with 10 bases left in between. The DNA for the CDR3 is TGTGCCAGTAGTACAAACAGGGCCTCCTACGAGCAGTACTTC. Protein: CASSTNRASYEQYF.

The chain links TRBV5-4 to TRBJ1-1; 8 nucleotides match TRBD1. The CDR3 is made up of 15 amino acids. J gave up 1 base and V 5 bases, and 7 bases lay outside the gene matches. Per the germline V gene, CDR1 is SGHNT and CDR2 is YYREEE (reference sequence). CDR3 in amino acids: CASRWTGPRNTEAFF. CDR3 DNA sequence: TGTGCCAGCAGGTGGACAGGGCCAAGGAACACTGAAGCTTTCTTT. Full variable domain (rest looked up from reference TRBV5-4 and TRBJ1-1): ETGVTQSPTHLIKTRGQQVTLRCSSQSGHNTVSWYQQALGQGPQFIFQYYREEENGRGNFPPRFSGLQFPNYSSELNVNALELDDSALYLCASRWTGPRNTEAFFGQGTRLTVV.

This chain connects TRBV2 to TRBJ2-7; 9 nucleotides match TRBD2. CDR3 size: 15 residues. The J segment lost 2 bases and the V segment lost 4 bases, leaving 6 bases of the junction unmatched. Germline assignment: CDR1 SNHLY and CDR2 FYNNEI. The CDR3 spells CASSAASGTPYEQYF. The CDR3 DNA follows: TGTGCCAGCAGTGCCGCTAGCGGGACACCCTACGAGCAGTACTTC.

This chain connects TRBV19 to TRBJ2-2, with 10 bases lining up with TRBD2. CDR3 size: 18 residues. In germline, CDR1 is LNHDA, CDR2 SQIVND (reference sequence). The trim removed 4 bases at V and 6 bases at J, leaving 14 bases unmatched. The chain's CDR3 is CASSTFTSGRALAGELFF. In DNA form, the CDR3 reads TGTGCCAGTAGTACGTTTACAAGCGGGAGGGCCTTGGCCGGGGAGCTGTTTTTT.

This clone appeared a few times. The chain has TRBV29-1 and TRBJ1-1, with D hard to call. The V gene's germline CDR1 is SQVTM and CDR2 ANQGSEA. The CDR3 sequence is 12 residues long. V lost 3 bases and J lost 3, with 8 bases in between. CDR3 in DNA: TGCAGCGTTGATCCCCGGGACACTGAAGCTTTCTTT. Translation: CSVDPRDTEAFF.

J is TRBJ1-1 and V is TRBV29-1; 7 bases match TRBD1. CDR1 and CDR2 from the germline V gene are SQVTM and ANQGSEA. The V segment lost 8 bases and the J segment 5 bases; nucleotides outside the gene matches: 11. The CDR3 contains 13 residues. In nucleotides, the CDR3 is TGCAGCTTGAGACAGGGACGTGGGACTGAAGCTTTCTTT. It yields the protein CSLRQGRGTEAFF.

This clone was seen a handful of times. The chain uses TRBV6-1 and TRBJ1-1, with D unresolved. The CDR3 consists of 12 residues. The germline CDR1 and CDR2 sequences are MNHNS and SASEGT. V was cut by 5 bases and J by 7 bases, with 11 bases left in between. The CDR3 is CASSLVILEAFF. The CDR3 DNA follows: TGTGCCAGCAGTCTCGTAATCCTTGAAGCTTTCTTT.

The CDR3 reads CASSIGTRGANEKLFF. The DNA of the CDR3 is TGTGCCAGTAGTATAGGCACCAGGGGGGCGAATGAAAAACTGTTTTTT. The chain is built from TRBV19 and TRBJ1-4, with 7 bases aligning to TRBD1. Germline CDR1 is LNHDA and CDR2 is SQIVND (reference sequence). V was clipped by 1 base and J by 5 bases; unmatched bases: 7. The CDR3 consists of 16 residues.

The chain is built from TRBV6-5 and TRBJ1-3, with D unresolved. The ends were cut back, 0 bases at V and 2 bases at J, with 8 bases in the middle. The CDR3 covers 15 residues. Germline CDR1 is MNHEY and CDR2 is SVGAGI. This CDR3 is CASSYSAGTGNTIYF. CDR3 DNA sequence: TGTGCCAGCAGTTACTCGGCCGGGACTGGAAACACCATATATTTT.

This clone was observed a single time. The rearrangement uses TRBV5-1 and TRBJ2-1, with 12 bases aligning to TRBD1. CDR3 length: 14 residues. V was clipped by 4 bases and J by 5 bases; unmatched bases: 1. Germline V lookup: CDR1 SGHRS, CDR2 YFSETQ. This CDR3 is CASSGDRGHNEQFF. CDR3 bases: TGCGCCAGCAGCGGGGACAGGGGGCACAATGAGCAGTTCTTC.

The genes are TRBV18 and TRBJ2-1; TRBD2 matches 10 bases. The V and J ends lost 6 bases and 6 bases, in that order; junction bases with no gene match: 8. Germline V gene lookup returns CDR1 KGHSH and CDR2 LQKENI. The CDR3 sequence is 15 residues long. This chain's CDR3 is CASSRTSGNLNEQFF. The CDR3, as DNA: TGTGCCAGCTCGCGGACTAGCGGAAACCTCAATGAGCAGTTCTTC.

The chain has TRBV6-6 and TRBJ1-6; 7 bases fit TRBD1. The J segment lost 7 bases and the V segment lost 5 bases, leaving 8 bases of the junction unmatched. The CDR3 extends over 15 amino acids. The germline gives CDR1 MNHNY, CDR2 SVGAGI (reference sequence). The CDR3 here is CASSPSRQGNSPLHF. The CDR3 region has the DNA TGTGCCAGCAGTCCAAGTCGACAGGGAAATTCACCCCTCCACTTT.